Shown below are 26 T cell receptor beta chains from a single sample sequenced in a study of beta chain features in type 1 diabetes. These receptors are not linked to any known antigen. Study-level results: Type 1 diabetes patients had moderately but significantly shorter TCRB CDR3s in all four CD4+ subsets.

Every isolated RNA sample was fully reverse transcribed, so sequencing captured expressed TCRB transcripts. Sequencing used immunoSEQ multiplex PCR; TCRdb keeps in-frame clones, though not all of them. The sample has around 710,000 clones; under 15% are singletons. Input material: naive CD4+ T cells from blood. Every receptor here comes from a man aged 25-45 years with type 1 diabetes.

The chain couples TRBV4-3 to TRBJ1-5; 12 nucleotides align to TRBD1. CDR3 size: 16 residues. CDR1 is LGHNA, CDR2 YSLEER, per germline. V shed 0 bases and J 7 bases; nucleotides not matched to a gene: 4. The DNA of the CDR3 is TGCGCCAGCAGCCAAGATGGGACAGGGGGCAGACAGCCCCAGCATTTT. Its protein is CASSQDGTGGRQPQHF.

This clone has only a few counts. V is TRBV7-3 and J is TRBJ2-1; D remains ambiguous. Germline lookup yields CDR1 SGHTA and CDR2 FQGTGA. Trimming left V 1 base short and J 10 bases short, with 8 bases between. The CDR3 loop spans 12 amino acids. CDR3 region: CASSLNGREQFF. The DNA of the CDR3 is TGTGCCAGCAGCTTAAATGGACGGGAGCAGTTCTTC.

The table lists this clone with a few counts. The CDR3 region is CASSQGGGRGNQPQHF. CDR3 DNA: TGCGCCAGCAGCCAAGGGGGTGGGCGCGGCAATCAGCCCCAGCATTTT. The chain joins TRBV4-1 to TRBJ1-5; D is unresolved. CDR1 and CDR2 (germline): MGHRA, YSYEKL. V was trimmed by 1 base and J by 2 bases, leaving 12 bases between them. The CDR3 spans 16 residues.

This clone was seen once. This CDR3 reads CASSYGMYQETQYF. The CDR3 DNA sequence: TGTGCCAGCAGTTACGGCATGTACCAAGAGACCCAGTACTTC. The chain carries TRBV6-5 and TRBJ2-5, with no clear D. CDR1 is MNHEY, CDR2 SVGAGI, per germline. V was shortened by 2 bases and J by 0 bases, with 7 bases between the two germline ends. The CDR3 has 14 amino acids.

The sample holds a few counts of this clone. The chain recombines TRBV9 with TRBJ1-5, with D unresolved. Trimming stripped 3 bases from V and 2 bases from J, with 12 bases between. The CDR3 sequence is 15 residues long. Germline-derived CDR1 and CDR2 are SGDLS and YYNGEE. CDR3 sequence reads: CASSAQAGGNQPQHF. The CDR3 DNA reads as TGTGCCAGCAGCGCCCAGGCTGGGGGCAATCAGCCCCAGCATTTT.

This clone was seen a few times. The chain is built from TRBV4-1 and TRBJ1-3; D uncertain. This CDR3 spans 13 amino acids. With 3 bases removed from V and 5 bases from J, the gap between germline ends came to 8 bases. Germline loops: CDR1 MGHRA, CDR2 YSYEKL. In DNA form, the CDR3 reads TGCGCCAGCAGCCAGGAATGGAGAAACACCATATATTTT. Encoded protein: CASSQEWRNTIYF.

This clone was observed a few times. CDR3 residues: CASTSRPNTGELFF. The CDR3, as DNA: TGTGCCAGCACCTCCAGGCCGAACACCGGGGAGCTGTTTTTT. The chain has TRBV2 and TRBJ2-2, with unresolved D. The germline gives CDR1 SNHLY, CDR2 FYNNEI. The CDR3 covers 14 residues. The V gene lost 7 bases and the J gene lost 0 bases, with 9 bases spanning the gap.

The chain joins TRBV7-2 to TRBJ2-1; 7 bases are a match to TRBD1. CDR3 length equals 16 residues. V shed 4 bases, J shed 3 bases, and the junction held 9 bases outside the gene matches. In germline, CDR1 is SGHTA, CDR2 FQGNSA. The CDR3 nucleotides are TGTGCCAGCAGCTCCACCGGGACAGACATCTACAATGAGCAGTTCTTC. It yields the protein CASSSTGTDIYNEQFF.

A note on this clone: The sample holds other DNA sequences that translate to the same CDR3. The rearrangement uses TRBV6-5 and TRBJ1-5, with D uncertain. CDR1 MNHEY and CDR2 SVGAGI come from the germline V gene. The CDR3 is made up of 13 amino acids. Deletions cut 0 bases from V and 4 bases from J, with 4 bases between. CDR3 protein: CASSYSRNQPQHF. CDR3 DNA sequence: TGTGCCAGCAGTTACTCGAGGAATCAGCCCCAGCATTTT.

The V gene is TRBV14, the J gene TRBJ2-5; the D is unclear. Trimming pared 3 bases from V and 5 bases from J, leaving 4 bases between. Germline lookup yields CDR1 SGHDN and CDR2 FVKESK. This CDR3 region has 11 residues. The CDR3 here is CASSHTETQYF. As DNA, the CDR3 is TGTGCCAGCAGCCATACGGAGACCCAGTACTTC.

This clone showed up just a few times. Other DNA sequences in the sample encode the same CDR3. The chain carries TRBV5-1 and TRBJ2-5; D is unresolved. V was shortened by 6 bases and J by 5 bases, with 8 bases between the two germline ends. The CDR3 contains 11 residues. Germline values: CDR1 SGHRS, CDR2 YFSETQ. CDR3 sequence: CASTLGETQYF. The CDR3 DNA reads as TGCGCCAGCACCCTCGGGGAGACCCAGTACTTC.

This clone was counted a few times. The chain carries TRBV7-2 and TRBJ2-2, with D possibly being TRBD2 (7 bases). CDR3 length: 15 residues. Germline CDR1 and CDR2: SGHTA and FQGNSA. Trimming stripped 2 bases from V and 4 bases from J, with 11 bases between. CDR3 sequence: CASSLRGGGTGELFF. DNA of the CDR3: TGTGCCAGCAGCTTAAGGGGAGGGGGCACCGGGGAGCTGTTTTTT.

The chain combines TRBV2 with TRBJ2-3; D remains ambiguous. The germline V gene has CDR1 SNHLY and CDR2 FYNNEI. The length of the CDR3 is 14 residues. The V gene lost 5 bases and the J gene lost 1 base, with 10 bases spanning the gap. The CDR3 bases are TGTGCCAGCAGTAAAGACACTCGCACAGATACGCAGTATTTT. Its translation: CASSKDTRTDTQYF.

The chain uses TRBV10-3 and TRBJ2-5; 9 bases agree with TRBD1. CDR1 and CDR2 (germline): ENHRY, SYGVKD. The CDR3 consists of 14 residues. The ends lost 6 bases at V and 3 bases at J; junction bases unmatched: 5. The CDR3 DNA is TGTGCCATCAGACAGGGGGCGGGTGAAGAGACCCAGTACTTC. Amino acid sequence: CAIRQGAGEETQYF.

The genes are TRBV6-5 and TRBJ1-1, with TRBD1 matching over 7 bases. This CDR3 spans 14 amino acids. Germline V gene sequence: CDR1 MNHEY, CDR2 SVGAGI. The trim removed 5 bases at V and 1 base at J, leaving 4 bases unmatched. This CDR3 reads CASSPGQPNTEAFF. The DNA for the CDR3 is TGTGCCAGCAGTCCGGGACAGCCGAACACTGAAGCTTTCTTT.

This clone was recorded a few times. Other DNA sequences from this sample encode an identical CDR3 as well. This chain uses TRBV2 with TRBJ2-5; no definite D call. The CDR3 is 14 amino acids. Germline V gene lookup returns CDR1 SNHLY and CDR2 FYNNEI. With 2 bases removed from V and 5 bases from J, the gap between germline ends came to 12 bases. The CDR3 DNA follows: TGTGCCAGCAGTGAATCGACGGTTGGGGAGACCCAGTACTTC. Translating gives CASSESTVGETQYF. Full variable domain (missing parts from reference TRBV2 and TRBJ2-5): EPEVTQTPSHQVTQMGQEVILRCVPISNHLYFYWYRQILGQKVEFLVSFYNNEISEKSEIFDDQFSVERPDGSNFTLKIRSTKLEDSAMYFCASSESTVGETQYFGPGTRLLVL.

The CDR3 DNA reads as TGTGCCAGCAGCTCTCAGGGATCCTACAATGAGCAGTTCTTC. Its translation: CASSSQGSYNEQFF. The chain links TRBV7-2 to TRBJ2-1, with D possibly matching TRBD1 (5 bases). Germline V gene data show CDR1 as SGHTA and CDR2 as FQGNSA. V was shortened by 4 bases and J by 1 base, with 8 bases between the two germline ends. The CDR3 runs 14 residues.

This clone has just a few counts. V gene TRBV25-1 combines with J gene TRBJ2-5; D is perhaps TRBD2 (5 bases). The V gene's germline CDR1 is MGHDK and CDR2 SYGVNS. This CDR3 region has 16 residues. V was trimmed by 2 bases and J by 2 bases, leaving 15 bases between them. Here the CDR3 reads CASSEGQRALQETQYF. The CDR3 bases are TGTGCCAGCAGTGAAGGCCAGAGGGCGCTTCAAGAGACCCAGTACTTC.

The genes are TRBV6-6 and TRBJ1-2; possibly TRBD1 for D (5 bases). The CDR3 extends over 13 amino acids. Trimming took 5 bases from V and 7 from J, leaving 14 bases between them. Germline V gives CDR1 MNHNY, CDR2 SVGAGI (reference sequence). The CDR3 is CASSTQDDGGYTF. CDR3 DNA: TGTGCCAGCAGTACACAGGACGACGGTGGCTACACCTTC.

In this sample, this clone turned up a few times. V is TRBV5-1 and J is TRBJ1-2; D perhaps matches TRBD1 (5 bases). V shed 0 bases and J shed 8 bases, with 11 bases lying between them. Per the germline V gene, CDR1 is SGHRS and CDR2 is YFSETQ. The CDR3 has 13 amino acids. The CDR3 spells CASSLVQGDGYTF. CDR3 bases: TGCGCCAGCAGCTTGGTGCAGGGAGACGGCTACACCTTC.

This clone was observed a few times. This sequence joins TRBV14 and TRBJ2-7; 9 bases match TRBD2. CDR1 is SGHDN, CDR2 FVKESK, per germline. The CDR3 runs 17 residues. The V segment lost 1 base and the J segment 2 bases; nucleotides outside the gene matches: 9. The CDR3 DNA reads TGTGCCAGCAGCCAAGTGGGGGGACTAGCACGACCCTACGAGCAGTACTTC. It translates to CASSQVGGLARPYEQYF. The variable domain in full, with the rest retrieved from reference TRBV14 and TRBJ2-7, is EAGVTQFPSHSVIEKGQTVTLRCDPISGHDNLYWYRRVMGKEIKFLLHFVKESKQDESGMPNNRFLAERTGGTYSTLKVQPAELEDSGVYFCASSQVGGLARPYEQYFGPGTRLTVT.

The table lists this clone with a few counts. V is TRBV9 and J is TRBJ2-7, with D hard to call. CDR3 length equals 13 residues. Germline V CDR1 and CDR2: SGDLS, YYNGEE. V gave up 4 bases and J gave up 6 bases, with 14 bases separating them. This CDR3 is CASSPQPKGEQYF. CDR3 DNA sequence: TGTGCCAGCAGCCCCCAACCAAAGGGCGAGCAGTACTTC.

The CDR3 DNA is TGTGCCAGCGACGCCTTCGGATACAATGAGCAGTTCTTC. It yields the protein CASDAFGYNEQFF. This chain uses TRBV2 with TRBJ2-1; D gene ambiguous. Trimming pared 8 bases from V and 4 bases from J, leaving 12 bases between. The germline V gene has CDR1 SNHLY and CDR2 FYNNEI. The CDR3 length is 13 residues.

There are a few counts of this clone. Other DNA sequences in the same sample also yield this CDR3. The genes are TRBV19 and TRBJ2-5; 7 bases line up with TRBD1. In germline, CDR1 is LNHDA, CDR2 SQIVND (reference sequence). This CDR3 has 12 amino acids. The V gene end was trimmed by 6 bases and the J gene end by 2 bases; junction bases not matched to a gene: 0. The CDR3 DNA reads TGTGCCAGTAGGACAGGGCAAGAGACCCAGTACTTC. It is translated as CASRTGQETQYF.

This clone was observed a few times. The rearrangement joins TRBV28 to TRBJ2-5, with D maybe TRBD1 (6 bases). V shed 5 bases and J shed 4 bases, with 14 bases lying between them. The CDR3 extends over 14 amino acids. The germline V gene has CDR1 MDHEN and CDR2 SYDVKM. In nucleotides, the CDR3 is TGTGCCAGCAGTCATCGTAGGGGGAGAGAGACCCAGTACTTC. It is translated as CASSHRRGRETQYF.

This chain connects TRBV6-5 to TRBJ1-3; weak D call: TRBD1 (6 bases). This CDR3 is 15 amino acids long. CDR1 MNHEY and CDR2 SVGAGI come from the germline V gene. V was clipped by 4 bases and J by 0 bases, with 10 bases between them. As DNA, the CDR3 is TGTGCCAGCAGTTCTCAGGGGCACTCTGGAAACACCATATATTTT. Protein product: CASSSQGHSGNTIYF.